The 10 T cell receptor beta chains below come from one sample, sequenced in a study of metastatic and nonmetastatic thyroid tumors. Every patient was untreated before thyroid surgery. TCRdb re-processed the PCR reads through MiXCR. The sample records 3,000 to 4,000 clones, roughly a fifth being singletons. Sequencing was performed on tumor tissue. These receptors came from a female donor with papillary thyroid cancer or a benign thyroid nodule (not recorded which). Some clones in this sample may be carry-over from other donors' samples.

This clone is classed as large. The chain joins TRBV6-5 to TRBJ2-1; possible D gene TRBD2, 5 bases. Germline V gene sequence: CDR1 MNHEY, CDR2 SVGAGI. Trimming removed 4 bases from V and 6 bases from J, with 22 bases in between. CDR3 size: 17 residues. Here the CDR3 DNA reads TGTGCCAGCAGTTTGTCGGGGATTTATGACGCACTCAATGAGCAGTTCTTC. Its protein product is CASSLSGIYDALNEQFF.

In this sample, this clone turned up a few times. The chain has TRBV6-5 and TRBJ1-1; 7 bases match TRBD1. CDR3 length: 14 amino acids. Germline V gives CDR1 MNHEY, CDR2 SVGAGI. J gave up 6 bases and V 2 bases, and 6 bases lay outside the gene matches. This chain's CDR3 is CASSYGGGGSEAFF. DNA for the CDR3: TGTGCCAGCAGTTACGGAGGGGGCGGGTCTGAAGCTTTCTTT.

By share, this clone ranks as medium-sized. CDR3 DNA sequence: TGCGCCAGCAGTGAGTCCCGGGGGGCGCTTAGTAGGGACTATGGCTACACCTTC. Translating gives CASSESRGALSRDYGYTF. The gene calls are TRBV10-2 and TRBJ1-2; tentative D call: TRBD1 (6 bases). Germline assignment: CDR1 WSHSY and CDR2 SAAADI. Trimming cost V 0 bases and J 3 bases, with 20 bases left between them. There are 18 residues in the CDR3.

This clone is labeled large. The chain carries TRBV28 and TRBJ1-5, with D uncertain. The V gene lost 3 bases and the J gene lost 4 bases, with 10 bases spanning the gap. Per the germline V gene, CDR1 is MDHEN and CDR2 is SYDVKM. This CDR3 is built from 14 residues. CDR3 in amino acids: CASSFMTGNQPQHF. CDR3 sequence (DNA): TGTGCCAGCAGTTTTATGACGGGGAATCAGCCCCAGCATTTT.

This clone is classed as large (0.1 to 1%). The same CDR3 can be traced to other DNA sequences in this sample. The rearrangement joins TRBV28 to TRBJ2-2, with 14 positions matching TRBD2. V trimming: 8 bases; J trimming: 4 bases; junction bases outside the gene matches: 6. The CDR3 sequence is 16 residues long. Per the germline V gene, CDR1 is MDHEN and CDR2 is SYDVKM. The CDR3 nucleotides are TGTGCCAGCGGGGGACTAGCGGGAGCCGGCACCGGGGAGCTGTTTTTT. This encodes CASGGLAGAGTGELFF.

This clone was seen only a few times. The chain has TRBV10-3 and TRBJ2-1; 11 bases are shared with TRBD1. With V trimmed by 6 bases and J by 4 bases, 8 bases remained unmatched. CDR1 and CDR2 from the germline V gene are ENHRY and SYGVKD. This CDR3 has 16 residues. The CDR3 DNA reads as TGTGCCATCAGAATAGGACAGGGGGCCTCTTACAATGAGCAGTTCTTC. Translating it yields CAIRIGQGASYNEQFF.

This clone is judged medium-sized. The genes are TRBV7-9 and TRBJ2-7; 7 nucleotides align to TRBD2. This CDR3 is built from 15 residues. The ends lost 5 bases at V and 2 bases at J; junction bases unmatched: 9. The germline gives CDR1 SEHNR, CDR2 FQNEAQ (reference sequence). CDR3 region: CASSPGLGGTYEQYF. The CDR3 nucleotides read TGTGCCAGCAGCCCAGGGTTGGGGGGGACCTACGAGCAGTACTTC. The variable domain in full, with the rest retrieved from reference TRBV7-9 and TRBJ2-7, is DTGVSQNPRHKITKRGQNVTFRCDPISEHNRLYWYRQTLGQGPEFLTYFQNEAQLEKSRLLSDRFSAERPKGSFSTLEIQRTEQGDSAMYLCASSPGLGGTYEQYFGPGTRLTVT.

This clone was observed at least ten times. V gene TRBV4-2 combines with J gene TRBJ2-2; TRBD2 matches at 11 bases. V gave up 8 bases and J gave up 2 bases; unmatched junction bases: 13. This CDR3 comprises 18 residues. Germline-derived CDR1 and CDR2 are LGHNA and YNFKEQ. The CDR3 bases are TGTGCCAGCTATAATTTGATAGCGGGAGGGCCCAACACCGGGGAGCTGTTTTTT. This sequence encodes CASYNLIAGGPNTGELFF.

In its sample, this clone is large (0.1 to 1%). DNA for the CDR3: TGTGCCAGCAGTGAAACAGGGGTCCAATTCTACGAGCAGTACTTC. This translates into CASSETGVQFYEQYF. This chain uses TRBV6-1 with TRBJ2-7; 7 nucleotides match TRBD1. The CDR3 consists of 15 residues. The germline gives CDR1 MNHNS, CDR2 SASEGT. Trimming at V came to 2 bases and at J to 3 bases, leaving 7 bases not matched to a gene.

This clone is labeled large. The rearrangement joins TRBV28 to TRBJ2-7, with no clear D. The CDR3 covers 14 residues. Germline loops: CDR1 MDHEN, CDR2 SYDVKM. Trimming cost V 6 bases and J 2 bases, with 14 bases left between them. This CDR3 is CASSRWGRAYEQYF. The CDR3 DNA reads as TGTGCCAGCAGCCGGTGGGGTAGGGCCTACGAGCAGTACTTC.